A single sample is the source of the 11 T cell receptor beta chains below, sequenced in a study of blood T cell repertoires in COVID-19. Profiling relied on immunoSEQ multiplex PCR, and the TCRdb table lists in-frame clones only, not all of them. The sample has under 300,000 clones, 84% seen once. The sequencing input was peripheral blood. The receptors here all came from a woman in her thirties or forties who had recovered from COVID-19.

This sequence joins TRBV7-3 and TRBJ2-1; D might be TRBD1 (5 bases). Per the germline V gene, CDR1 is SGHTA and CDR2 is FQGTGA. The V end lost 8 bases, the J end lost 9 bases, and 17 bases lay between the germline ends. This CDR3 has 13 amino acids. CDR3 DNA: TGTGCCAGCGGGGCCTTTAAGGGCAGTGAGCAGTTCTTC. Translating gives CASGAFKGSEQFF.

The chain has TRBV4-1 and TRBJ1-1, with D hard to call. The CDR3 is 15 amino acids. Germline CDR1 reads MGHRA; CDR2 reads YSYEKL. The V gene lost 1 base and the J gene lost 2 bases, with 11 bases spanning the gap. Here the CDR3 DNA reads TGCGCCAGCAGCCAAGTGAGCATACCTAACACTGAAGCTTTCTTT. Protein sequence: CASSQVSIPNTEAFF.

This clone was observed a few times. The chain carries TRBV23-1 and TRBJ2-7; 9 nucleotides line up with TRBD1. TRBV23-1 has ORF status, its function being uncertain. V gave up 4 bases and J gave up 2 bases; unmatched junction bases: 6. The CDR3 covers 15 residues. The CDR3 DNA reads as TGCGCCAGCAGTCGCTGGGACAGGGACCCCTACGAGCAGTACTTC. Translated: CASSRWDRDPYEQYF.

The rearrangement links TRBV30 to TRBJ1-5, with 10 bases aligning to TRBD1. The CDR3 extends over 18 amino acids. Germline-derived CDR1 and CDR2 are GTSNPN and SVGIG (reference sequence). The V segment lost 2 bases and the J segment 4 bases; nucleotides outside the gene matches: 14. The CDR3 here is CAWSLDRGSHSMNQPQHF. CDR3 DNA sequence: TGTGCCTGGAGTTTGGACAGGGGGAGCCACTCAATGAATCAGCCCCAGCATTTT.

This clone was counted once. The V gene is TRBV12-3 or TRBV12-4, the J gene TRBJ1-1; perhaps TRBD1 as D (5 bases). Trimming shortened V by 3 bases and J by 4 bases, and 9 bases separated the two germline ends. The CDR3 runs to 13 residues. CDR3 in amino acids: CASSFVRGTEAFF. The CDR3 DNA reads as TGTGCCAGCAGTTTCGTAAGGGGCACTGAAGCTTTCTTT.

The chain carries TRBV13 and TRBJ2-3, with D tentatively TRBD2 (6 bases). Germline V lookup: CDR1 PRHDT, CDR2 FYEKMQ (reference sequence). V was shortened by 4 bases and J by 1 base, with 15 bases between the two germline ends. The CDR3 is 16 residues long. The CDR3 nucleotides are TGTGCCAGCAGCTCTGTGTGGGGGGAGGGCACAGATACGCAGTATTTT. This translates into CASSSVWGEGTDTQYF.

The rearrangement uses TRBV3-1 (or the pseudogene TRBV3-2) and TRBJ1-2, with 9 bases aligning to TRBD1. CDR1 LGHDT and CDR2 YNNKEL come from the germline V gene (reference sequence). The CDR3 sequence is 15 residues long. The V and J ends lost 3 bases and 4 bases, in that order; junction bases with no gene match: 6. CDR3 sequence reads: CASSHPGQGVYGYTF. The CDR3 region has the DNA TGTGCCAGCAGCCACCCGGGACAGGGTGTCTATGGCTACACCTTC.

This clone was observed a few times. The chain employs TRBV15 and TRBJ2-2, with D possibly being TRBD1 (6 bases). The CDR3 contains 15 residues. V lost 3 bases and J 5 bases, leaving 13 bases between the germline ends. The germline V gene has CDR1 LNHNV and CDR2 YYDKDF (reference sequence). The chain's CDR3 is CATSRDSPGTGELFF. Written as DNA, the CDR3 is TGTGCCACCAGCAGGGACAGTCCGGGTACCGGGGAGCTGTTTTTT.

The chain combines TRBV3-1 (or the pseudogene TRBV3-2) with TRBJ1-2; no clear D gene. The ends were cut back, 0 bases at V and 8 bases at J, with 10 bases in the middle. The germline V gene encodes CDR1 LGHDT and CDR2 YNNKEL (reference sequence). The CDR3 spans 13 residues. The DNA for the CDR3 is TGTGCCAGCAGCCAAGAATTACAGCGGGGCTACACCTTC. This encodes CASSQELQRGYTF.

In DNA, the CDR3 is TGTGCCAGCAGCCAAGATCTAGGGGGGGGGCCGTACAATGAGCAGTTCTTC. Amino acids: CASSQDLGGGPYNEQFF. This chain joins TRBV3-1 (or the pseudogene TRBV3-2) and TRBJ2-1, with a weak D call TRBD2 (7 bases). The CDR3 loop spans 17 amino acids. The V end lost 0 bases, the J end lost 4 bases, and 16 bases lay between the germline ends. The germline V gene encodes CDR1 LGHDT and CDR2 YNNKEL (reference sequence).

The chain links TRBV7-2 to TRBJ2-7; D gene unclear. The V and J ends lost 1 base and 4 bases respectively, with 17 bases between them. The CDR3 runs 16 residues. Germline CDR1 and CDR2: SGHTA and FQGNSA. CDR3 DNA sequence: TGTGCCAGCAGCTTAGTACCCCCTCCAGCCGGGTACGAGCAGTACTTC. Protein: CASSLVPPPAGYEQYF.